This TCR beta chain was captured in a study of cytomegalovirus exposure and HLA in healthy donors. Study summary: There were 117 million unique TCR beta sequences, drawn from approximately 190 million T cells, in an earlier analysis.

The PCR was carried out with 60 Vbeta primers and 13 Jbeta primers. Method: immunoSEQ multiplex PCR; TCRdb's copy keeps in-frame clones and lacks some. In the table there are a few hundred thousand clones, about nine tenths of which are singletons. Germline assignment: CDR1 SEHNR and CDR2 FQNEAQ (reference sequence). The CDR3 is 16 amino acids. V was cut by 5 bases and J by 2 bases, with 19 bases left in between. Regarding the study as a whole: Within the data, a cluster of highly shared sequence variants was likely a sequencing artifact.

On this clone itself: Antigen specificity is unknown.

The source is a girl aged 2-15 years in good health and CMV-seronegative. Sample: PBMCs. The V call is TRBV7-9, the J call TRBJ2-7; D is unresolved. The CDR3 sequence is CASSPPETHSTYEQYF. The CDR3 DNA sequence: TGTGCCAGCAGCCCCCCGGAGACTCACTCCACCTACGAGCAGTACTTC.